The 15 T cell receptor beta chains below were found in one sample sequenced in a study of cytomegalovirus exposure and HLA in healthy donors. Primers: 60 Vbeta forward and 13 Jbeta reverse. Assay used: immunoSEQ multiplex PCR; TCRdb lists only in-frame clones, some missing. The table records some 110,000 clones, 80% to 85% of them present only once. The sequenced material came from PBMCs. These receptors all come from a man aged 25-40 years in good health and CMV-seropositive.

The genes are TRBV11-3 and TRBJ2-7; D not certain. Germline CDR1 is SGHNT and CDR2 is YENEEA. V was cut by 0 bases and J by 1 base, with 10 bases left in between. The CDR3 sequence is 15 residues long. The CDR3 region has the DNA TGTGCCAGCAGCTTAGATGCGGAAAGTTCCTACGAGCAGTACGTC. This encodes CASSLDAESSYEQYV.

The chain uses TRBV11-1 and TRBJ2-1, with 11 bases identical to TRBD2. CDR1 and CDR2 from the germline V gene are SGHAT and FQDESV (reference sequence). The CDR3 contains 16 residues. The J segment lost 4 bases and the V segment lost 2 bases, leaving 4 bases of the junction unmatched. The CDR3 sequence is CASSLHASGGYNEQFF. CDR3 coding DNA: TGTGCCAGCAGCTTACACGCTAGCGGGGGGTACAATGAGCAGTTCTTC.

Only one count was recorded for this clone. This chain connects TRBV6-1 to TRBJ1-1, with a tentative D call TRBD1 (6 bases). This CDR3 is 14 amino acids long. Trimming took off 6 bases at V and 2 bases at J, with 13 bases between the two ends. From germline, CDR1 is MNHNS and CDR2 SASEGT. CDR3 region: CASSEGGGNTEAFF. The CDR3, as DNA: TGTGCCAGCAGCGAGGGGGGGGGAAACACTGAAGCTTTCTTT.

The CDR3 protein is CASTAAGLEGDRADTQYF. The CDR3 DNA follows: TGCGCCAGCACTGCGGCTGGACTAGAGGGAGACCGTGCAGATACGCAGTATTTT. This chain links TRBV5-1 with TRBJ2-3; TRBD2 aligns across 7 bases. V was clipped by 6 bases and J by 4 bases; unmatched bases: 20. Germline V gene data show CDR1 as SGHRS and CDR2 as YFSETQ. The CDR3 loop spans 18 amino acids.

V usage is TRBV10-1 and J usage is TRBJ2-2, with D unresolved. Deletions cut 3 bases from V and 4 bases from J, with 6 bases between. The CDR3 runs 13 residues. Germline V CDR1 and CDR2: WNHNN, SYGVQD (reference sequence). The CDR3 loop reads CASSERFTGELFF. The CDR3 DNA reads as TGCGCCAGCAGTGAACGGTTCACCGGGGAGCTGTTTTTT.

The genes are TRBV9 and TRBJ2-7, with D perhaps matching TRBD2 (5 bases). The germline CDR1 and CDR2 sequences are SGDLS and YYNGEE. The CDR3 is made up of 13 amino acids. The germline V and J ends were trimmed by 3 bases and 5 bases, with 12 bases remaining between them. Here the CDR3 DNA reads TGTGCCAGCAGCGGACACGGAGGCGACGAGCAGTACTTC. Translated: CASSGHGGDEQYF.

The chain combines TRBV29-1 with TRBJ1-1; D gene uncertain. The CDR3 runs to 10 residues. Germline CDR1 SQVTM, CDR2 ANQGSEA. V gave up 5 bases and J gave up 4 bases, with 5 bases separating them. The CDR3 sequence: CSVFSTEAFF. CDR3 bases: TGCAGCGTTTTCTCCACTGAAGCTTTCTTT.

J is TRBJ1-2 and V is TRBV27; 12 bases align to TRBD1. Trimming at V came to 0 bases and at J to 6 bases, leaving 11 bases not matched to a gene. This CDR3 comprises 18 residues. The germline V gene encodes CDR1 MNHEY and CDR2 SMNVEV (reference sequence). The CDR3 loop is CASSLSPGQGAVGDGYTF. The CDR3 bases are TGTGCCAGCAGTTTATCGCCGGGACAGGGGGCGGTCGGGGATGGCTACACCTTC.

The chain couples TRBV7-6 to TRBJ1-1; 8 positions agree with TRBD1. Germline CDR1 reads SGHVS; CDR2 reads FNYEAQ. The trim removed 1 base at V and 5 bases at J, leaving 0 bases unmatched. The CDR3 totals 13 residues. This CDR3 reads CASSLGQGTEAFF. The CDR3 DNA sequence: TGTGCCAGCAGCTTAGGACAGGGGACTGAAGCTTTCTTT.

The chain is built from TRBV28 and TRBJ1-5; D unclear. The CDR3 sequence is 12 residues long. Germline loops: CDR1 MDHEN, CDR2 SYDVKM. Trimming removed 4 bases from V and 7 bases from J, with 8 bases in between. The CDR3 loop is CASSSLSQPQHF. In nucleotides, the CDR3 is TGTGCCAGCAGTTCCTTAAGCCAGCCCCAGCATTTT.

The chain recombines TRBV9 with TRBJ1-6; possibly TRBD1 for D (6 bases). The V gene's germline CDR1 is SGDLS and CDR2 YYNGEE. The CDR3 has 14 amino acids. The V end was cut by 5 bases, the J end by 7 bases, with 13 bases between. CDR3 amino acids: CASSTTGSNSPLHF. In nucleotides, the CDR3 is TGTGCCAGCAGTACCACAGGGTCGAATTCACCCCTCCACTTT. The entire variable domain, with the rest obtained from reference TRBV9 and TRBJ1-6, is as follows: DSGVTQTPKHLITATGQRVTLRCSPRSGDLSVYWYQQSLDQGLQFLIQYYNGEERAKGNILERFSAQQFPDLHSELNLSSLELGDSALYFCASSTTGSNSPLHFGNGTRLTVT.

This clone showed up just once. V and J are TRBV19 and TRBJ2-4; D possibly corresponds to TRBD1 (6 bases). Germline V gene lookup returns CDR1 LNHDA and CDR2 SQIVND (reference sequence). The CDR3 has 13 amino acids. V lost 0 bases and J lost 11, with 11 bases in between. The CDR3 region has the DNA TGTGCCAGTAGTATAGACCGGACAGATTTTCAGTACTTC. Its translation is CASSIDRTDFQYF.

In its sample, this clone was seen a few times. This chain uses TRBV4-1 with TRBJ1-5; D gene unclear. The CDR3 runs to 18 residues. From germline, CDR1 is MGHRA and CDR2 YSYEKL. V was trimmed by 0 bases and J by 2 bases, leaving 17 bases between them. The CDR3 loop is CASSQDRILKTGNQPQHF. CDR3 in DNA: TGCGCCAGCAGCCAAGATCGGATTCTGAAAACAGGCAATCAGCCCCAGCATTTT.

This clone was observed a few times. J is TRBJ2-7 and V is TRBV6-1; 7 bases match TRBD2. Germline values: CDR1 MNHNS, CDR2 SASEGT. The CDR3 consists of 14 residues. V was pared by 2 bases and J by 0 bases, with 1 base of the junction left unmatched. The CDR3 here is CASSEWDYSYEQYV. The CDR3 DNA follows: TGTGCCAGCAGTGAATGGGACTACTCCTACGAGCAGTACGTC.

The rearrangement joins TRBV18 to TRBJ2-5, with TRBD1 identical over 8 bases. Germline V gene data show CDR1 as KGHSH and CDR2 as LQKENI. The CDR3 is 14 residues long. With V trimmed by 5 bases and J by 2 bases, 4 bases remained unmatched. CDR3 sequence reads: CASSIRTGQETQYF. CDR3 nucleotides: TGTGCCAGCTCAATTCGGACAGGGCAAGAGACCCAGTACTTC.